This T cell receptor beta chain is from a study of human T cells and chemical hapten exposure. This clonotype was observed at least ten times. The CDR3 totals 13 residues. Germline loops: CDR1 MNHNS, CDR2 SASEGT. V gave up 4 bases and J gave up 4 bases, with 10 bases separating them. Each CDR3 protein gets one entry after TCRdb re-called the RACE reads with MiXCR. Of approximately 100,000 distinct CDR3 sequences detected, roughly 10% appear once; the ten largest clones hold 2.5% to 3.5%. Described time point: patch test 2, 6 weeks after DPC sensitization. Documented treatment: therapeutic diphenylcyclopropenone sensitization with weekly scalp DPC.

Source: whole blood, taken in connection with sensitization to the hapten diphenylcyclopropenone (DPC). The sequence was collected from a middle-aged woman with alopecia areata. Some clones in this sample may be carry-over from other donors' samples. The V and J genes are TRBV6-1 and TRBJ2-5; the D gene is possibly TRBD2 (5 bases). The CDR3 DNA reads as TGTGCCAGCAGTGGCGGGCCACGAGAGACCCAGTACTTC. The encoded protein is CASSGGPRETQYF.